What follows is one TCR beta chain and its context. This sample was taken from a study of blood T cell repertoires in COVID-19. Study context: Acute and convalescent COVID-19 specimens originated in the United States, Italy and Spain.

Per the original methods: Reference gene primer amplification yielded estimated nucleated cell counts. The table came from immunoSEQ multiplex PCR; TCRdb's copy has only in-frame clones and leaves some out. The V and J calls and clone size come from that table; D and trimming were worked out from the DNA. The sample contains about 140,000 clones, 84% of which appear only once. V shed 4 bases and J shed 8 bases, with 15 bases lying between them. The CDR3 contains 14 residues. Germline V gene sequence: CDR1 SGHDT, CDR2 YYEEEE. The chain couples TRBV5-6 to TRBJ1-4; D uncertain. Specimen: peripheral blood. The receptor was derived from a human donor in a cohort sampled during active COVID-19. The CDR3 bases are TGTGCCAGCAGCCTTCCGGAGGCCCGCGAAAAACTGTTTTTT. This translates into CASSLPEAREKLFF.